The 19 T cell receptor beta chains given below trace back to one sample, sequenced in a study of cytomegalovirus exposure and HLA in healthy donors. It was with 60 Vbeta and 13 Jbeta primers that the PCR ran. Generated by immunoSEQ multiplex PCR, the TCRdb table keeps only in-frame clones and is missing some. The sample shows fewer than 110,000 clones, under 80% of them seen only once. Sample: PBMCs. The receptors shown here come from a woman aged 40-49 years in good health and CMV-seropositive.

The V and J genes are TRBV11-2 and TRBJ2-1, with 8 positions matching TRBD2. The CDR3 runs 11 residues. After removal of 4 bases from V and 12 bases from J, the junction contained 2 bases not matched to a gene. The germline gives CDR1 SGHAT, CDR2 FQNNGV. The CDR3 DNA follows: TGTGCCAGCAGCTCGGGGGGGTGGCAGTTCTTC. Translated: CASSSGGWQFF. Full variable domain (outside the CDR3, taken from reference TRBV11-2 and TRBJ2-1): EAGVAQSPRYKIIEKRQSVAFWCNPISGHATLYWYQQILGQGPKLLIQFQNNGVVDDSQLPKDRFSAERLKGVDSTLKIQPAKLEDSAVYLCASSSGGWQFFGPGTRLTVL.

The chain recombines TRBV4-3 with TRBJ1-2; the D is unclear. The CDR3 sequence is 17 residues long. Per the germline V gene, CDR1 is LGHNA and CDR2 is YSLEER. Trimming removed 0 bases at V and 4 bases at J, with 18 bases between. The chain's CDR3 is CASSQDRGVALTYGYTF. The CDR3 coding sequence is TGCGCCAGCAGCCAAGATCGCGGGGTGGCCTTGACCTATGGCTACACCTTC.

This clone was picked up a small number of times. The CDR3, as DNA: TGTGCCAGCAGTCAGACCTACGAGCAGTACTTC. Its protein product is CASSQTYEQYF. The chain employs TRBV2 and TRBJ2-7; D ambiguous. The CDR3 is 11 amino acids. Germline CDR1 SNHLY, CDR2 FYNNEI. Trimming shortened V by 5 bases and J by 2 bases, and 4 bases separated the two germline ends.

In the case of this clone: One end of the junction does not line up with germline, which may come from a read error. The chain carries TRBV6-1 and TRBJ2-7; 13 positions match TRBD2. CDR1 is MNHNS, CDR2 SASEGT, per germline. CDR3 length: 13 amino acids. Written as DNA, the CDR3 is TGTGCCAGTCTAGGACTAGCGGGGGATCTGCTGGACTTC. It codes for CASLGLAGDLLDF.

In this sample, this clone turned up once. The chain combines TRBV18 with TRBJ2-7, with D possibly being TRBD2 (6 bases). Germline loops: CDR1 KGHSH, CDR2 LQKENI. CDR3 length: 13 amino acids. V lost 3 bases and J lost 3, with 9 bases in between. In DNA form, the CDR3 reads TGTGCCAGCTCACCGGGACTCAACTACGAGCAGTACTTC. It yields the protein CASSPGLNYEQYF.

The chain employs TRBV5-5 and TRBJ2-2; D not certain. V lost 0 bases to trimming and J lost 4 bases, with 10 bases between them. The CDR3 totals 15 residues. Germline V CDR1 and CDR2: SGHKS, YYEKEE (reference sequence). The CDR3 DNA reads as TGTGCCAGCAGCTTGGCCGGGTACGGCACCGGGGAGCTGTTTTTT. It is translated as CASSLAGYGTGELFF.

The chain has TRBV30 and TRBJ2-7; 7 bases agree with TRBD1. The CDR3 totals 12 residues. Germline assignment: CDR1 GTSNPN and CDR2 SVGIG (reference sequence). V trimming: 6 bases; J trimming: 0 bases; junction bases outside the gene matches: 2. This CDR3 is CACRDSSYEQYF. CDR3 coding DNA: TGTGCCTGTCGGGACAGCTCCTACGAGCAGTACTTC. Using reference TRBV30 and TRBJ2-7 for the parts outside the CDR3, the full variable domain is SQTIHQWPATLVQPVGSPLSLECTVEGTSNPNLYWYRQAAGRGLQLLFYSVGIGQISSEVPQNLSASRPQDRQFILSSKKLLLSDSGFYLCACRDSSYEQYFGPGTRLTVT.

The V and J genes are TRBV19 and TRBJ1-5, with D perhaps TRBD1 (5 bases). Trimming shortened V by 0 bases and J by 2 bases, and 20 bases separated the two germline ends. Germline V gene sequence: CDR1 LNHDA, CDR2 SQIVND (reference sequence). The CDR3 extends over 19 amino acids. In nucleotides, the CDR3 is TGTGCCAGTAGTATAGAAATACTGCAGGGTGGAACGGGCAATCAGCCCCAGCATTTT. Amino acids: CASSIEILQGGTGNQPQHF.

The V and J genes are TRBV19 and TRBJ1-2; D unresolved. The V end lost 4 bases, the J end lost 0 bases, and 6 bases lay between the germline ends. Germline assignment: CDR1 LNHDA and CDR2 SQIVND (reference sequence). The CDR3 runs 13 residues. The CDR3 bases are TGTGCCAGTAGTAACAGTACTAACTATGGCTACACCTTC. Its protein is CASSNSTNYGYTF.

Comment on this clone: The same CDR3 is also encoded by other DNA sequences in this sample. V and J are TRBV30 and TRBJ2-3, with no clear D. V lost 4 bases to trimming and J lost 0 bases, with 8 bases between them. Germline CDR1 reads GTSNPN; CDR2 reads SVGIG (reference sequence). The CDR3 covers 13 residues. This CDR3 is CAWTRGSTDTQYF. CDR3 bases: TGTGCCTGGACCCGAGGAAGCACAGATACGCAGTATTTT.

This rearrangement joins TRBV9 to TRBJ2-3, with a possible D match to TRBD2 (5 bases). This CDR3 region has 16 residues. The ends were cut back, 4 bases at V and 0 bases at J, with 15 bases in the middle. CDR1 and CDR2 (germline): SGDLS, YYNGEE. CDR3 in DNA: TGTGCCAGCAGCTTCCGGGGTAGCCTAAGCACAGATACGCAGTATTTT. Translated, it gives CASSFRGSLSTDTQYF.

The CDR3 DNA sequence: TGTGCCAGCTCACCAAACAAGAATTCACCCCTCCACTTT. Its protein product is CASSPNKNSPLHF. The rearrangement uses TRBV18 and TRBJ1-6; D is undetermined. In germline, CDR1 is KGHSH, CDR2 LQKENI. This CDR3 is built from 13 residues. V shed 2 bases and J shed 7 bases, with 6 bases lying between them.

The rearrangement uses TRBV5-4 and TRBJ1-1; D ambiguous. The CDR3 has 13 residues. With 0 bases removed from V and 1 base from J, the gap between germline ends came to 4 bases. The germline gives CDR1 SGHNT, CDR2 YYREEE (reference sequence). The CDR3 DNA sequence: TGTGCCAGCAGCTTGGACAGGAACACTGAAGCTTTCTTT. Encoded protein: CASSLDRNTEAFF. Full variable domain (rest looked up from reference TRBV5-4 and TRBJ1-1): ETGVTQSPTHLIKTRGQQVTLRCSSQSGHNTVSWYQQALGQGPQFIFQYYREEENGRGNFPPRFSGLQFPNYSSELNVNALELDDSALYLCASSLDRNTEAFFGQGTRLTVV.

The CDR3 spells CASSRTSGGAYNEQFF. As DNA, the CDR3 is TGTGCCAGTAGTCGGACTAGCGGGGGGGCCTACAATGAGCAGTTCTTC. V and J are TRBV19 and TRBJ2-1; 15 positions match TRBD2. This CDR3 has 16 residues. V was clipped by 5 bases and J by 2 bases; unmatched bases: 1. Germline CDR1 and CDR2: LNHDA and SQIVND (reference sequence).

CDR3 loop: CASSTGQGASTQYF. In DNA form, the CDR3 reads TGTGCCAGTAGTACAGGACAGGGGGCGAGTACGCAGTATTTT. V is TRBV19 and J is TRBJ2-3, with 11 nucleotides matching TRBD1. Germline V gives CDR1 LNHDA, CDR2 SQIVND (reference sequence). This CDR3 has 14 amino acids. V gave up 4 bases and J gave up 8 bases; unmatched junction bases: 5.

The rearrangement uses TRBV19 and TRBJ1-5; D is perhaps TRBD1 (5 bases). The V end lost 6 bases, the J end lost 2 bases, and 8 bases lay between the germline ends. Germline V gene data show CDR1 as LNHDA and CDR2 as SQIVND (reference sequence). The CDR3 has 13 amino acids. The CDR3 here is CASSLQGNQPQHF. CDR3 in DNA: TGTGCCAGTAGCCTACAGGGCAATCAGCCCCAGCATTTT.

CDR3 protein: CASSLVATERAFF. CDR3 DNA sequence: TGTGCCAGCAGCTTGGTTGCGACAGAGAGAGCTTTCTTT. The rearrangement joins TRBV5-6 to TRBJ1-1, with a tentative D call TRBD1 (5 bases). CDR1 SGHDT and CDR2 YYEEEE come from the germline V gene. The CDR3 runs 13 residues. V gave up 0 bases and J gave up 10 bases, with 13 bases separating them. The complete variable domain, with remaining parts taken from reference TRBV5-6 and TRBJ1-1, reads DAGVTQSPTHLIKTRGQQVTLRCSPKSGHDTVSWYQQALGQGPQFIFQYYEEEERQRGNFPDRFSGHQFPNYSSELNVNALLLGDSALYLCASSLVATERAFFGQGTRLTVV.

This chain joins TRBV2 and TRBJ2-7; TRBD2 aligns across 8 bases. V gave up 3 bases and J gave up 5 bases; unmatched junction bases: 9. Germline V CDR1 and CDR2: SNHLY, FYNNEI. This CDR3 spans 15 amino acids. CDR3 coding DNA: TGTGCCAGCAGTGAGTTAGCGGGGTCCGGGGACGAGCAGTACTTC. Translation: CASSELAGSGDEQYF.

The chain employs TRBV7-2 and TRBJ1-2; D uncertain. The CDR3 consists of 12 residues. V was clipped by 5 bases and J by 5 bases, with 9 bases between them. Germline CDR1 reads SGHTA; CDR2 reads FQGNSA. The CDR3 DNA is TGTGCCAGCAGCCCAGCGGAATATGGCTACACCTTC. This gives the protein CASSPAEYGYTF.